The T cell receptor beta chain under discussion was sequenced for a study of blood T cell repertoires in COVID-19. Study at large: Spain, Italy and the United States supplied samples that represented acute and convalescent COVID-19. PBMCs, B-cell-depleted T cells, or T cells provided the cDNA or gDNA that made up the material.

In the authors' methods: Amplification from reference gene primers served as the basis for estimated nucleated cell counts. Measured with immunoSEQ multiplex PCR; TCRdb has only the in-frame clones, and not every one. V, J and clone size were drawn from that table, and D and trimming were deduced from the DNA. This sample has 70,000 to 90,000 clones, with around 90% found just once. This CDR3 spans 14 amino acids. V dropped 5 bases and J dropped 3 bases, with 11 bases sitting between them. Germline CDR1 SEHNR, CDR2 FQNEAQ (reference sequence). This clone appeared a few times. The chain has TRBV7-9 and TRBJ1-3; maybe TRBD1 (6 bases). This receptor was taken from a human donor in a cohort sampled during active COVID-19. The sequenced sample was peripheral blood. In DNA, the CDR3 is TGTGCCAGCAGCCCTGGACAGAATGGAAACACCATATATTTT. Protein product: CASSPGQNGNTIYF.